Below are 29 T cell receptor beta chains sequenced from a single sample in a study of PD-L1 blockade in urothelial cancer. The table came from immunoSEQ multiplex PCR; TCRdb's copy has only in-frame clones and leaves some out. The table has over 70,000 clones, over 65% seen once; the top ten hold around 7.7%. Time point here: peripheral blood 6 weeks after treatment start. Sample: PBMCs, taken around atezolizumab (anti-PD-L1) treatment. The origin of the receptors is an older man with urothelial cancer.

The rearrangement uses TRBV5-1 and TRBJ2-2; 8 bases line up with TRBD1. The CDR3 runs to 17 residues. Germline assignment: CDR1 SGHRS and CDR2 YFSETQ. J was trimmed by 0 bases and V by 5 bases; bases with no gene match: 9. The CDR3 sequence: CASRSTGGTTNTGELFF. In DNA form, the CDR3 reads TGCGCCAGCAGATCAACAGGGGGAACTACGAACACCGGGGAGCTGTTTTTT.

The J gene is TRBJ1-3, the V gene TRBV19, with D perhaps matching TRBD1 (5 bases). This CDR3 comprises 14 residues. Trimming cost V 8 bases and J 0 bases, with 11 bases left between them. From germline, CDR1 is LNHDA and CDR2 SQIVND (reference sequence). The DNA for the CDR3 is TGTGCCAGTTCTCAGGGTTACTCTGGAAACACCATATATTTT. This translates into CASSQGYSGNTIYF.

Only a few counts were recorded for this clone. V usage is TRBV2 and J usage is TRBJ2-4; no clear D gene. CDR3 length equals 13 residues. With 7 bases removed from V and 8 bases from J, the gap between germline ends came to 15 bases. Per the germline V gene, CDR1 is SNHLY and CDR2 is FYNNEI. The CDR3 protein is CASTQARWDIQYF. CDR3 DNA sequence: TGTGCCAGCACCCAAGCCAGGTGGGACATTCAGTACTTC.

V and J are TRBV19 and TRBJ2-7; 8 bases line up with TRBD1. The CDR3 has 15 amino acids. J lost 4 bases, V lost 5 bases, and 10 bases had no gene match. Germline-derived CDR1 and CDR2 are LNHDA and SQIVND (reference sequence). CDR3 region: CASSSPGGAIYEQYF. Here the CDR3 DNA reads TGTGCCAGTAGTTCGCCAGGGGGCGCGATATACGAGCAGTACTTC.

The chain carries TRBV6-6 and TRBJ2-2, with D unclear. CDR1 MNHNY and CDR2 SVGAGI come from the germline V gene (reference sequence). Trimming cost V 3 bases and J 0 bases, with 11 bases left between them. The CDR3 spans 16 residues. The CDR3 bases are TGTGCCAGCAGTTATCGTGAGACTTCGAACACCGGGGAGCTGTTTTTT. This encodes CASSYRETSNTGELFF.

This chain links TRBV9 with TRBJ2-5; 8 positions match TRBD2. V lost 0 bases and J lost 5; bases outside the gene matches: 3. Looked up from germline, CDR1 is SGDLS and CDR2 is YYNGEE. This CDR3 spans 14 amino acids. CDR3 bases: TGTGCCAGCAGCGTAGCACTAGCGGAGGAGACCCAGTACTTC. This encodes CASSVALAEETQYF.

This chain links TRBV28 with TRBJ2-3; tentatively, D is TRBD2 (5 bases). Germline V gives CDR1 MDHEN, CDR2 SYDVKM. Trimming left V 4 bases short and J 3 bases short, with 11 bases between. This CDR3 has 14 residues. CDR3: CASSSDFSTDTQYF. For the CDR3, the DNA is TGTGCCAGCAGTTCGGACTTCAGTACAGATACGCAGTATTTT.

This clone has a single count. V is TRBV11-3 and J is TRBJ1-2, with 7 bases fitting TRBD1. The germline gives CDR1 SGHNT, CDR2 YENEEA. CDR3 length equals 17 residues. Losses at the gene ends were 5 bases for V and 8 bases for J; bases not matched to a gene: 20. The CDR3 coding sequence is TGTGCCAGCAGCCCCTCCCCGTCCCACAGGGGCCCGGACGGCTACACCTTC. Translated, it gives CASSPSPSHRGPDGYTF.

The V call is TRBV6-5, the J call TRBJ1-1, with TRBD1 matching over 8 bases. Germline-derived CDR1 and CDR2 are MNHEY and SVGAGI. Losses at the gene ends were 6 bases for V and 7 bases for J; bases not matched to a gene: 10. CDR3 length: 14 amino acids. In DNA, the CDR3 is TGTGCCAGCAGACCTACAGGGGGGGTTGGTGAAGCTTTCTTT. Translated, it gives CASRPTGGVGEAFF.

The chain links TRBV5-1 to TRBJ2-2; 9 bases are a match to TRBD2. J gave up 6 bases and V 0 bases, and 6 bases lay outside the gene matches. Germline loops: CDR1 SGHRS, CDR2 YFSETQ. This CDR3 region has 16 residues. The CDR3 spells CASSLAPSGAAGELFF. The CDR3 DNA sequence: TGCGCCAGCAGCTTGGCCCCTAGCGGGGCGGCCGGGGAGCTGTTTTTT.

The chain recombines TRBV19 with TRBJ2-3; tentative D call: TRBD2 (5 bases). V dropped 6 bases and J dropped 1 base, with 14 bases sitting between them. Germline CDR1 is LNHDA and CDR2 is SQIVND (reference sequence). CDR3 length: 15 amino acids. DNA of the CDR3: TGTGCCAGTAGGGCGAAAGCGGAAGGCACAGATACGCAGTATTTT. Its protein is CASRAKAEGTDTQYF. Together with reference TRBV19 and TRBJ2-3, the CDR3 gives the full variable domain: DGGITQSPKYLFRKEGQNVTLSCEQNLNHDAMYWYRQDPGQGLRLIYYSQIVNDFQKGDIAEGYSVSREKKESFPLTVTSAQKNPTAFYLCASRAKAEGTDTQYFGPGTRLTVL.

J is TRBJ1-1 and V is TRBV7-2; 8 bases map to TRBD1. J was trimmed by 4 bases and V by 1 base; bases with no gene match: 5. The CDR3 contains 15 residues. The germline gives CDR1 SGHTA, CDR2 FQGNSA. In nucleotides, the CDR3 is TGTGCCAGCAGCTTAGACTCGGGGACAGGCACTGAAGCTTTCTTT. It yields the protein CASSLDSGTGTEAFF.

The gene calls are TRBV11-2 and TRBJ2-1, with 8 bases matching TRBD1. Unmatched junction bases numbered 5, after V lost 6 bases and J lost 13 bases. Germline loops: CDR1 SGHAT, CDR2 FQNNGV. The CDR3 runs to 11 residues. The CDR3 coding sequence is TGTGCCAGCAGTTATGACAGGGGACAGTTCTTC. This encodes CASSYDRGQFF.

The CDR3: CASTTGLIRQGTPRRSGTEAFF. CDR3 DNA: TGTGCCAGTACCACAGGGTTAATCCGACAGGGGACACCAAGACGATCAGGCACTGAAGCTTTCTTT. J is TRBJ1-1 and V is TRBV19, with 8 bases that match TRBD1. Unmatched junction bases numbered 32, after V lost 7 bases and J lost 4 bases. There are 22 residues in the CDR3. Germline CDR1 LNHDA, CDR2 SQIVND (reference sequence).

This clone appeared once. The chain has TRBV7-2 and TRBJ2-3; no definite D call. Germline CDR1 and CDR2: SGHTA and FQGNSA. V was pared by 5 bases and J by 10 bases, with 13 bases between. This CDR3 is built from 12 residues. Here the CDR3 reads CASSPRLEAQYF. Here the CDR3 DNA reads TGTGCCAGCAGCCCCAGACTTGAGGCGCAGTATTTT.

The CDR3 bases are TGTGCCAGCAGCTTAGATGGTTCTGGGCAGGGGAGTAATGAGCAGTTCTTC. Translation gives CASSLDGSGQGSNEQFF. The V call is TRBV11-3, the J call TRBJ2-1; D possibly corresponds to TRBD1 (6 bases). The length of the CDR3 is 17 residues. Trimming left V 0 bases short and J 7 bases short, with 19 bases between. Germline V gene sequence: CDR1 SGHNT, CDR2 YENEEA.

This clone was counted between two and nine times. V gene TRBV5-1 combines with J gene TRBJ2-7, with 8 positions matching TRBD1. The CDR3 runs 15 residues. From germline, CDR1 is SGHRS and CDR2 YFSETQ. V shed 4 bases, J shed 3 bases, and the junction held 9 bases outside the gene matches. As DNA, the CDR3 is TGCGCCAGCAGCACACGGACAGGGCCGGGCTACGAGCAGTACTTC. This codes for CASSTRTGPGYEQYF. Drawing the rest from reference TRBV5-1 and TRBJ2-7, the complete variable domain is KAGVTQTPRYLIKTRGQQVTLSCSPISGHRSVSWYQQTPGQGLQFLFEYFSETQRNKGNFPGRFSGRQFSNSRSEMNVSTLELGDSALYLCASSTRTGPGYEQYFGPGTRLTVT.

The chain has TRBV15 and TRBJ2-5, with 12 positions matching TRBD2. J lost 5 bases, V lost 7 bases, and 5 bases had no gene match. The length of the CDR3 is 14 residues. Germline lookup yields CDR1 LNHNV and CDR2 YYDKDF (reference sequence). DNA of the CDR3: TGTGCCACCACTAGCGGGGGGGACCGGGAGACCCAGTACTTC. This sequence encodes CATTSGGDRETQYF.

CDR3 loop: CASSFAGSYEQYF. The CDR3 nucleotides are TGTGCCAGCAGCTTCGCGGGGTCCTACGAGCAGTACTTC. The V call is TRBV7-9, the J call TRBJ2-7, with D maybe TRBD2 (6 bases). Germline V gene sequence: CDR1 SEHNR, CDR2 FQNEAQ (reference sequence). This CDR3 contains 13 residues. Trimming shortened V by 3 bases and J by 1 base, and 7 bases separated the two germline ends.

This clone has more than one count but fewer than ten. The chain joins TRBV7-2 to TRBJ2-7; TRBD1 matches at 7 bases. This CDR3 has 14 amino acids. Germline V gives CDR1 SGHTA, CDR2 FQGNSA. J lost 7 bases, V lost 1 base, and 7 bases had no gene match. CDR3 protein: CASSLGHRGQEQYF. The DNA for the CDR3 is TGTGCCAGCAGCTTAGGGCACAGGGGTCAGGAGCAGTACTTC. The full variable domain, in which reference TRBV7-2 and TRBJ2-7 provide the parts outside the CDR3, is GAGVSQSPSNKVTEKGKDVELRCDPISGHTALYWYRQSLGQGLEFLIYFQGNSAPDKSGLPSDRFSAERTGGSVSTLTIQRTQQEDSAVYLCASSLGHRGQEQYFGPGTRLTVT.

This chain links TRBV28 with TRBJ2-1; 13 nucleotides match TRBD2. Unmatched junction bases numbered 18, after V lost 10 bases and J lost 12 bases. CDR3 length equals 16 residues. Germline CDR1 reads MDHEN; CDR2 reads SYDVKM. CDR3 nucleotides: TGTGCCACCATCTCAGGGGAGATTGGACTAGCGGGGGTGCAGTTCTTC. It yields the protein CATISGEIGLAGVQFF.

The chain couples TRBV7-2 to TRBJ2-7; 8 nucleotides line up with TRBD1. V was clipped by 2 bases and J by 3 bases; unmatched bases: 9. This CDR3 is 16 amino acids long. Germline V CDR1 and CDR2: SGHTA, FQGNSA. CDR3 sequence reads: CASSLRGDRIVYEQYF. CDR3 nucleotide sequence: TGTGCCAGCAGCTTAAGGGGGGACAGGATCGTCTACGAGCAGTACTTC.

The rearrangement links TRBV5-6 to TRBJ1-1; 7 nucleotides match TRBD1. Losses at the gene ends were 0 bases for V and 4 bases for J; bases not matched to a gene: 9. The CDR3 extends over 16 amino acids. Germline V CDR1 and CDR2: SGHDT, YYEEEE. DNA for the CDR3: TGTGCCAGCAGCTTGGACTGGGGGGCAGGGGGCACTGAAGCTTTCTTT. Protein: CASSLDWGAGGTEAFF. Variable domain in full (rest from reference TRBV5-6 and TRBJ1-1): DAGVTQSPTHLIKTRGQQVTLRCSPKSGHDTVSWYQQALGQGPQFIFQYYEEEERQRGNFPDRFSGHQFPNYSSELNVNALLLGDSALYLCASSLDWGAGGTEAFFGQGTRLTVV.

This clone was observed a few times. The chain combines TRBV19 with TRBJ1-1, with D uncertain. CDR3 length: 17 residues. The V gene lost 3 bases and the J gene lost 3 bases, with 20 bases spanning the gap. The germline V gene encodes CDR1 LNHDA and CDR2 SQIVND (reference sequence). The CDR3 region has the DNA TGTGCCAGTAGTATCGGGGATAGTGGGTGGTACGACACTGAAGCTTTCTTT. It translates to CASSIGDSGWYDTEAFF.

This chain connects TRBV27 to TRBJ2-1, with 7 bases matching TRBD2. Germline assignment: CDR1 MNHEY and CDR2 SMNVEV (reference sequence). This CDR3 contains 14 residues. Trimming removed 5 bases from V and 5 bases from J; junction bases left unmatched: 6. The CDR3 nucleotides are TGTGCCAGCAGTCCGGGGGAGGGAAACAATGAGCAGTTCTTC. Translated, it gives CASSPGEGNNEQFF.

The chain carries TRBV6-6 and TRBJ1-3; D is undetermined. The CDR3 has 15 residues. The V and J ends lost 5 bases and 8 bases respectively, with 19 bases between them. The germline V gene has CDR1 MNHNY and CDR2 SVGAGI (reference sequence). The CDR3 region is CASSPVSGYGDTIYF. CDR3 DNA: TGTGCCAGCAGTCCCGTCTCGGGATATGGGGACACCATATATTTT.

This clone was seen a handful of times. The chain carries TRBV14 and TRBJ1-6, with a tentative D call TRBD1 (6 bases). V was trimmed by 1 base and J by 9 bases, leaving 16 bases between them. This CDR3 spans 16 amino acids. Per the germline V gene, CDR1 is SGHDN and CDR2 is FVKESK. The CDR3: CASSQGGGRVSSPLHF. The CDR3 DNA is TGTGCCAGCAGCCAAGGAGGGGGTAGGGTTTCTTCACCCCTCCACTTT. The whole variable domain, filled in from reference TRBV14 and TRBJ1-6, reads EAGVTQFPSHSVIEKGQTVTLRCDPISGHDNLYWYRRVMGKEIKFLLHFVKESKQDESGMPNNRFLAERTGGTYSTLKVQPAELEDSGVYFCASSQGGGRVSSPLHFGNGTRLTVT.

This rearrangement joins TRBV6-1 to TRBJ1-2; D may be TRBD1 (6 bases). Trimming pared 1 base from V and 5 bases from J, leaving 14 bases between. This CDR3 comprises 15 residues. In germline, CDR1 is MNHNS, CDR2 SASEGT. The CDR3 DNA reads as TGTGCCAGCAGTGAAGTCTCCGGGGGGCCGTATGGCTACACCTTC. The encoded protein is CASSEVSGGPYGYTF.

This clone was counted only a few times. The chain employs TRBV6-6 and TRBJ1-6; D unclear. The CDR3 sequence is 14 residues long. V was trimmed by 0 bases and J by 11 bases, leaving 11 bases between them. The germline CDR1 and CDR2 sequences are MNHNY and SVGAGI (reference sequence). The CDR3: CASSYSPGEAPLHF. In DNA form, the CDR3 reads TGTGCCAGCAGTTACTCCCCCGGGGAGGCACCCCTCCACTTT.